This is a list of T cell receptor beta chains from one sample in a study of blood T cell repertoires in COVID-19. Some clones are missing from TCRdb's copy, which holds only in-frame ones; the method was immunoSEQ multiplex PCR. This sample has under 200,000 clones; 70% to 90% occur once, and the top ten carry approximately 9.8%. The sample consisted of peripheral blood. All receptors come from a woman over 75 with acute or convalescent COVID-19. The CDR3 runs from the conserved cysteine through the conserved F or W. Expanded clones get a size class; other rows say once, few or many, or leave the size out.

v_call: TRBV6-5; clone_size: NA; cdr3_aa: CASSLQGLRYF
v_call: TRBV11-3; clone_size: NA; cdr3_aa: CASSLGFREEGDTQYF
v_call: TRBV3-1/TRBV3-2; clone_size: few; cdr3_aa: CASSQDEAGREKLFF
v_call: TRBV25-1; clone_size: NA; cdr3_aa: CASSELEAFF
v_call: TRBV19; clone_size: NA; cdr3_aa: CASSGTRQETQYF
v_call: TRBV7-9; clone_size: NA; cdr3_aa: CASSRGQSNEKLFF
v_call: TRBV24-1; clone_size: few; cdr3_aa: CATSDPRRANEQFF
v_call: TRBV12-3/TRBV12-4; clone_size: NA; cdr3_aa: CASRVGNYGYTF
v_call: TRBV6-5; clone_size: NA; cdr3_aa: CASSLDRGGSEAFF
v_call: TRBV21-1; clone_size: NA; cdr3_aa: CASSHEAAEVTDTQYF
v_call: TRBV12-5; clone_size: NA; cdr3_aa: CASGLDLNTEAFF
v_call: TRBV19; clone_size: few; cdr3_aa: CASSIVGHNSPLHF
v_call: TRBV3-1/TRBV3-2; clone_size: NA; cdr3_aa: CASSQKSGSSGNTIYF
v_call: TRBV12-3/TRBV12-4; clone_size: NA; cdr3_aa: CASRAGGLYGYTF
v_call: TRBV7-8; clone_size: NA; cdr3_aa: CASSLREGQLETQYF
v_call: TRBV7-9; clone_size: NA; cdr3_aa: CASSPGGGIYGYTF
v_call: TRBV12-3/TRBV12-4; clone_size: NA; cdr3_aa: CASSLGRGTEAFF